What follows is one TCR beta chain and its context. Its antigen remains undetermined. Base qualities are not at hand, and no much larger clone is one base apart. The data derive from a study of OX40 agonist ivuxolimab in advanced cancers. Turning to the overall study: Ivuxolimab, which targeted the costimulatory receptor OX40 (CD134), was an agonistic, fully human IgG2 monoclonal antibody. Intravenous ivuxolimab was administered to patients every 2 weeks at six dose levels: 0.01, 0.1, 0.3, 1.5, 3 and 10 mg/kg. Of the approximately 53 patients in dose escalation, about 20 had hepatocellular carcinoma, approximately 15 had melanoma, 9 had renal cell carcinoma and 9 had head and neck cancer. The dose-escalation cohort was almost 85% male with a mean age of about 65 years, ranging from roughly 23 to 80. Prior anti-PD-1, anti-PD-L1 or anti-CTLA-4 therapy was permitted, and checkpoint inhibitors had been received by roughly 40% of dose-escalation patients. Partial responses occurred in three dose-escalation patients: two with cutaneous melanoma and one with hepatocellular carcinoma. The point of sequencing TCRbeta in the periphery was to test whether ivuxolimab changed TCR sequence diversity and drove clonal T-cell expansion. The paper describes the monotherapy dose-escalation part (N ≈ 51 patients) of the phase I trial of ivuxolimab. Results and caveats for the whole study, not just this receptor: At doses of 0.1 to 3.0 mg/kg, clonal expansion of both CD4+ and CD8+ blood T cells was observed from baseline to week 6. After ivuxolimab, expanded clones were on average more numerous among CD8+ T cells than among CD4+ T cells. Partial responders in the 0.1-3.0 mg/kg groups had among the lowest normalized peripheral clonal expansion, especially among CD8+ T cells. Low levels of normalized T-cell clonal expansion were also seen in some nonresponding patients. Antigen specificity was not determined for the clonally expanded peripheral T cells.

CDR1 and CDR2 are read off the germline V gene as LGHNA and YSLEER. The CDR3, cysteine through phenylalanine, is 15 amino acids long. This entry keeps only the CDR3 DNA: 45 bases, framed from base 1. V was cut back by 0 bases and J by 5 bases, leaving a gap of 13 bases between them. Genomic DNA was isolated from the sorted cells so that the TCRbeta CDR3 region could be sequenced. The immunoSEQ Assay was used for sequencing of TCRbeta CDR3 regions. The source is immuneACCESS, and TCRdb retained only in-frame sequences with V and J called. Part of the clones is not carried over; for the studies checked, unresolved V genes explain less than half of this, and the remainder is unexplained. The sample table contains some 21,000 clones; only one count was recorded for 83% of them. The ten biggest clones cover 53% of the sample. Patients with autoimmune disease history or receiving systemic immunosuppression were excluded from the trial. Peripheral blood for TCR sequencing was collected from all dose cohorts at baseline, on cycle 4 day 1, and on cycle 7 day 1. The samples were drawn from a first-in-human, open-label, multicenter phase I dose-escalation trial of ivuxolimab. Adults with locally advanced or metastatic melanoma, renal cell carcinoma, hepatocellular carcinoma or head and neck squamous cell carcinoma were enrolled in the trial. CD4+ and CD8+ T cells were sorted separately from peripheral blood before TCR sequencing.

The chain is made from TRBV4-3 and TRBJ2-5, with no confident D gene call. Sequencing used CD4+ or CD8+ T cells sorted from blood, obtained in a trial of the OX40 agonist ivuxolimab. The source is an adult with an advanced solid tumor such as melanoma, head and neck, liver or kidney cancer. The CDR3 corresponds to CASSQDLGSGETQYF. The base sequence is TGCGCCAGCAGCCAAGATCTAGGATCCGGGGAGACCCAGTACTTC.